This T cell receptor (beta chain) was recovered during a study of T cell changes during pregnancy in multiple sclerosis. Germline CDR1 MNHNS, CDR2 SASEGT. V dropped 11 bases and J dropped 8; count of bases not matched to a gene: 13. The CDR3 runs 14 residues. Clones were sequenced by immunoSEQ multiplex PCR, and TCRdb holds only the in-frame ones, with some missing. The table has around 57,000 clones, roughly 87% seen once. This clone was observed a handful of times. This receptor was taken from a female donor with multiple sclerosis, enrolled in a pregnancy study. The material sequenced was peripheral blood, taken in the first trimester of pregnancy. This chain joins TRBV6-1 and TRBJ2-2; TRBD2 matches 8 bases. CDR3 sequence (DNA): TGTGCCTTGTCTCCCAGCGGGAGTCGTGGGGAGCTGTTTTTT. Translated: CALSPSGSRGELFF.